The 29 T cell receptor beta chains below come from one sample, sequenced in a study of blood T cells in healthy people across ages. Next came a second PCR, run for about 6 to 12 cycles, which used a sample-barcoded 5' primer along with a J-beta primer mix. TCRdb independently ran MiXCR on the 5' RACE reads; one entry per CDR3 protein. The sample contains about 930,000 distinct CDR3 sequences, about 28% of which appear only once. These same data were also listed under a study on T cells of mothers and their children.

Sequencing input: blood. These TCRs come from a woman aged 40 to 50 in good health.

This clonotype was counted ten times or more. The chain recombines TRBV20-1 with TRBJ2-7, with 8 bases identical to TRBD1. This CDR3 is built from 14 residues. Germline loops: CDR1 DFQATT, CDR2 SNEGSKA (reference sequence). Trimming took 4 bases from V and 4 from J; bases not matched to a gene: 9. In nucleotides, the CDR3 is TGCAGTGCTATTGAACGGACAGGGCCTTACGAGCAGTACTTC. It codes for CSAIERTGPYEQYF.

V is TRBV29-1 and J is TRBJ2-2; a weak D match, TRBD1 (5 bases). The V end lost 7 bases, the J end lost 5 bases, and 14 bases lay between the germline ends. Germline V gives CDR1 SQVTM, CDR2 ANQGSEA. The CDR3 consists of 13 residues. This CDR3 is CSGVGVRTGELFF. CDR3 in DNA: TGCAGCGGTGTAGGGGTTCGAACCGGGGAGCTGTTTTTT.

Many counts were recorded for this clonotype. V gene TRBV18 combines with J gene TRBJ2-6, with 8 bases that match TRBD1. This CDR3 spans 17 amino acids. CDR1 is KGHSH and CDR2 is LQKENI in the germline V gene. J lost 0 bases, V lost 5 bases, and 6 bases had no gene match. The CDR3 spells CASSSGQASSGANVLTF. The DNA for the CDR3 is TGTGCCAGCTCATCGGGACAGGCGTCCTCTGGGGCCAACGTCCTGACTTTC.

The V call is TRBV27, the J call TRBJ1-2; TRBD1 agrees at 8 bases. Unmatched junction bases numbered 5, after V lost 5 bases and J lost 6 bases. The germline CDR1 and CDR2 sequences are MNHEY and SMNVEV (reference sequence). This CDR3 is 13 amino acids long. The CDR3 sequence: CASSAQGANGYTF. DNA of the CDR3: TGTGCCAGCAGTGCGCAGGGGGCCAATGGCTACACCTTC.

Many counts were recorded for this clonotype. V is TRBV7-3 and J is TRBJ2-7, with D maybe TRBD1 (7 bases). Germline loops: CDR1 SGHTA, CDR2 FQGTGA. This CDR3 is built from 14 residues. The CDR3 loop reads CAGGTAWSSYEQYF. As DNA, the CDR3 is TGTGCGGGCGGGACAGCATGGAGCTCCTACGAGCAGTACTTC. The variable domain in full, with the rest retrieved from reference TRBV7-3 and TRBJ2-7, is GAGVSQTPSNKVTEKGKYVELRCDPISGHTALYWYRQSLGQGPEFLIYFQGTGAADDSGLPNDRFFAVRPEGSVSTLKIQRTERGDSAVYLCAGGTAWSSYEQYFGPGTRLTVT.

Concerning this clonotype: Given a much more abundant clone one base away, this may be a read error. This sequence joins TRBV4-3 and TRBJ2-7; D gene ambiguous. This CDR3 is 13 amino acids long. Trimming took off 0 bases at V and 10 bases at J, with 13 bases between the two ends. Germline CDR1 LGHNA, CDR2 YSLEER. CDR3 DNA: TGCGCCAGCAGCCAAGAAACCAGAAACATTCAGTACGTC. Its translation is CASSQETRNIQYV.

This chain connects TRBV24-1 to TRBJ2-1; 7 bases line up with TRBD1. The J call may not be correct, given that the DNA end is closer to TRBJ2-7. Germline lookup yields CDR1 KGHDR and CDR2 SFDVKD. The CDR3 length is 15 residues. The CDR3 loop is CATSERSTGYNEQYF. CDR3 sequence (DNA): TGTGCCACCAGTGAGCGCTCGACAGGGTACAATGAGCAGTACTTC.

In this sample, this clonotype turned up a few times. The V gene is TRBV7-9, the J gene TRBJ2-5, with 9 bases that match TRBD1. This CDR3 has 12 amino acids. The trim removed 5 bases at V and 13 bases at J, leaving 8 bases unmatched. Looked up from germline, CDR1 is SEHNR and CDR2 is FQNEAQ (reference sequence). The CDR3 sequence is CASSRDRAERYF. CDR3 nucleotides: TGTGCCAGCAGCCGGGACAGGGCAGAGCGGTACTTC.

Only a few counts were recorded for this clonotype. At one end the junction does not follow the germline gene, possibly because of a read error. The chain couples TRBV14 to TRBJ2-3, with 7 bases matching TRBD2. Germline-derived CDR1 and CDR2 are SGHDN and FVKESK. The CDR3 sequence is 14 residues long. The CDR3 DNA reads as TGCGCCAGCAGCCATACTTCTAGCGGCGATACGCAGTATTTT. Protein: CASSHTSSGDTQYF.

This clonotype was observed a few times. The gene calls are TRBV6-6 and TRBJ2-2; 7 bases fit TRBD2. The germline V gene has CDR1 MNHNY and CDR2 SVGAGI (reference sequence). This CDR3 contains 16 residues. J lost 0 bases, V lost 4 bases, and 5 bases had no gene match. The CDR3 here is CASSSRSGANTGELFF. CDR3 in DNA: TGTGCCAGCAGTTCGAGAAGCGGGGCGAACACCGGGGAGCTGTTTTTT.

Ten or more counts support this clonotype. The CDR3 DNA reads TGTGCCAGCAGCTCAGGGTCTTACAATGAGCAGTTCTTC. This encodes CASSSGSYNEQFF. The chain carries TRBV7-2 and TRBJ2-1, with D possibly being TRBD1 (5 bases). V was clipped by 4 bases and J by 4 bases, with 8 bases between them. The germline CDR1 and CDR2 sequences are SGHTA and FQGNSA. The CDR3 runs to 13 residues.

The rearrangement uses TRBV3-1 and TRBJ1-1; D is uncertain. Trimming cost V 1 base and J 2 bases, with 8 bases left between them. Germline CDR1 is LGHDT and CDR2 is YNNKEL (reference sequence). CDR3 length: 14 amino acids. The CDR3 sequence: CASSQARINTEAFF. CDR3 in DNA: TGTGCCAGCAGCCAAGCCCGTATCAACACTGAAGCTTTCTTT.

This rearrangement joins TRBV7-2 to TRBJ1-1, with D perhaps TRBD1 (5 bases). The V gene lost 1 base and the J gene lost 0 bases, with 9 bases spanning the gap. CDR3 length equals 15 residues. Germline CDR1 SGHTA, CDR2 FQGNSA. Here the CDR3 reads CASSLEGSMNTEAFF. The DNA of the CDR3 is TGTGCCAGCAGCTTAGAGGGGAGCATGAACACTGAAGCTTTCTTT.

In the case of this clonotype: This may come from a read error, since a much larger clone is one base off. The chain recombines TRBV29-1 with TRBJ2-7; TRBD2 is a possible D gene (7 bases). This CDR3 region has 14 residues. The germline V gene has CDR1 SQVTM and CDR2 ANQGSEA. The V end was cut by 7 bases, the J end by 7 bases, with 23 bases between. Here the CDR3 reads CSAPRGTGGNEQYF. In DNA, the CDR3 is TGCAGCGCCCCTCGAGGGACGGGGGGCAATGAGCAGTACTTC.

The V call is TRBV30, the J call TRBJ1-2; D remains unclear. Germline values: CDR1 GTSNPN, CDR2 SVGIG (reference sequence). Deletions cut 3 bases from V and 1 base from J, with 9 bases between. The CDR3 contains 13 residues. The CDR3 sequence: CAWRITGNYGYTF. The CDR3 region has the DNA TGTGCCTGGAGGATCACGGGTAACTATGGCTACACCTTC.

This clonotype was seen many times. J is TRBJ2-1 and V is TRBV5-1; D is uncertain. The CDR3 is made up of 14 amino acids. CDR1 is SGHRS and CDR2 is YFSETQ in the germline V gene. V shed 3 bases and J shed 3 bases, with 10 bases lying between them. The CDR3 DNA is TGCGCCAGCAGCTCCATCGACTTCTACAATGAGCAGTTCTTC. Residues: CASSSIDFYNEQFF.

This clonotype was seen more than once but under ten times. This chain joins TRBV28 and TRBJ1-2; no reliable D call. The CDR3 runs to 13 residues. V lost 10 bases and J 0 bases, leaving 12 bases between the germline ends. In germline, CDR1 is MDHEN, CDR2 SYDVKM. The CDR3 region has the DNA TGTGCCACCTCGCTGACATCTAACTATGGCTACACCTTC. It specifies CATSLTSNYGYTF.

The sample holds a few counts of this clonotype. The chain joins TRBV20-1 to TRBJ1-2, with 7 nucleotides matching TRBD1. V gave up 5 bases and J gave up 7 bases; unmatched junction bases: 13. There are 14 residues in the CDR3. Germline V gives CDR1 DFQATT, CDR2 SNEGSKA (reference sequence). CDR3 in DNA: TGCAGTGCTGATCGCGACAGGGACCTGTTTGGCTACACCTTC. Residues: CSADRDRDLFGYTF.

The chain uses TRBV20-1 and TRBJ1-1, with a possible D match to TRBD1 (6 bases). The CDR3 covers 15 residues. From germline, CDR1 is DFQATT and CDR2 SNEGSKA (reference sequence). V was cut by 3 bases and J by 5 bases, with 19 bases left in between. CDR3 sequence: CSASDGGGRGTEAFF. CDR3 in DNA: TGCAGTGCTAGCGACGGGGGCGGCAGGGGAACTGAAGCTTTCTTT.

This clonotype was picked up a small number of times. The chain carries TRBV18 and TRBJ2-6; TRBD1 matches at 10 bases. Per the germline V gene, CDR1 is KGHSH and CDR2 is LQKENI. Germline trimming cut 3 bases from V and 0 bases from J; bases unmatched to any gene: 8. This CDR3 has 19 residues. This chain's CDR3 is CASSPRAGTGASGANVLTF. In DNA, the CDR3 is TGTGCCAGCTCACCTCGGGCCGGGACAGGGGCCTCTGGGGCCAACGTCCTGACTTTC.

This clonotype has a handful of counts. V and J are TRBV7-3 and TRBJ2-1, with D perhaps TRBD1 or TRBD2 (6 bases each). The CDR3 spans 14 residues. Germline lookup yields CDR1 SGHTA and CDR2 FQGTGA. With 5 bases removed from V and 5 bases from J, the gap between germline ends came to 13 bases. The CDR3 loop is CASSRGQAHNEQFF. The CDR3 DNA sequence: TGTGCCAGCAGCCGGGGGCAGGCCCACAATGAGCAGTTCTTC.

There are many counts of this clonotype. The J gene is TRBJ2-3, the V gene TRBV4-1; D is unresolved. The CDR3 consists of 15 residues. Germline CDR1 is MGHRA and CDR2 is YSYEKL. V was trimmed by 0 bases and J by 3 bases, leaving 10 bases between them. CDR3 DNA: TGCGCCAGCAGCCAAGATGCCAGACTTACAGATACGCAGTATTTT. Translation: CASSQDARLTDTQYF.

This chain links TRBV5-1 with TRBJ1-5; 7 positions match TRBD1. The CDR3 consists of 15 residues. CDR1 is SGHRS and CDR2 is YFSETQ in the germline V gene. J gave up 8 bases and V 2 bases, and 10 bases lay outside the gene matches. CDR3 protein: CASSLSTGRNEPQHF. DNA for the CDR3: TGCGCCAGCAGCTTATCGACAGGGAGAAATGAGCCCCAGCATTTT.

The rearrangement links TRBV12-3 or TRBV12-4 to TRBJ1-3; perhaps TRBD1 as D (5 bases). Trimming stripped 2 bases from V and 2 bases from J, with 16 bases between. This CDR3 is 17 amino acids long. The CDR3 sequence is CASSLSLSGGAGNTIYF. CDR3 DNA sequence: TGTGCCAGCAGTTTATCATTGTCGGGGGGAGCTGGAAACACCATATATTTT.

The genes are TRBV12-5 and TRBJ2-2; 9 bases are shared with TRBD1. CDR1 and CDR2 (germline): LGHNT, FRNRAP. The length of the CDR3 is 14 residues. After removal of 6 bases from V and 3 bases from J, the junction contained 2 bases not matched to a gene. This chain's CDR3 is CASGGQGHTGELFF. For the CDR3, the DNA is TGTGCTAGTGGAGGACAGGGGCACACCGGGGAGCTGTTTTTT.

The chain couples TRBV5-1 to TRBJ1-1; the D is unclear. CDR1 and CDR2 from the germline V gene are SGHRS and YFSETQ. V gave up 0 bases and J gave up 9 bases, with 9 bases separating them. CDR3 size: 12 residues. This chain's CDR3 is CASSLDSGQAFF. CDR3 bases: TGCGCCAGCAGCTTGGATTCGGGCCAAGCTTTCTTT.

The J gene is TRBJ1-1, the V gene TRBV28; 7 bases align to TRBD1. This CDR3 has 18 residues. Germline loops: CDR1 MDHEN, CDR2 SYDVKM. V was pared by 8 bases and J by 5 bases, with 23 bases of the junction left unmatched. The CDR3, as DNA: TGTGCCAGCCAAACAGGGGCCGCCGAAAGTGTTTCCTGGACTGAAGCTTTCTTT. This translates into CASQTGAAESVSWTEAFF.

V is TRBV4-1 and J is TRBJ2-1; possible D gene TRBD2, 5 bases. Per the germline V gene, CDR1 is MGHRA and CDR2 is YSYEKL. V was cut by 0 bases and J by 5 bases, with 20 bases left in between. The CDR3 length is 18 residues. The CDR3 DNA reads TGCGCCAGCAGCCAAGATAGAGGGAGCCGGGTCTTAAACAATGAGCAGTTCTTC. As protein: CASSQDRGSRVLNNEQFF.

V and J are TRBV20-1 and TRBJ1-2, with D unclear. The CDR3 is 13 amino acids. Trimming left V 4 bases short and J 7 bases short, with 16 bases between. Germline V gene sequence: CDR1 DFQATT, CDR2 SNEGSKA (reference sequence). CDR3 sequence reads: CSAKDPVTRGYTF. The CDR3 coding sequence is TGCAGTGCTAAAGATCCGGTTACGCGTGGCTACACCTTC.